This T cell receptor beta chain was sequenced during a study of cytomegalovirus exposure and HLA in healthy donors. Amplification used 60 Vbeta primers and 13 Jbeta primers. Repertoires were generated with immunoSEQ multiplex PCR, while TCRdb's copy carries only in-frame clones and drops some. The data show some 130,000 clones, 70% to 80% seen once. As concerns this clone: Antigen: not known.

General study points: One variant, a missense change in DCLRE1C, was linked in a later analysis to TCR beta V- and J-gene trimming.

Those who donated were healthy bone marrow donors. V was clipped by 5 bases and J by 2 bases; unmatched bases: 9. Germline V lookup: CDR1 SGHTS, CDR2 YDEGEE. There are 16 residues in the CDR3. The chain couples TRBV5-8 to TRBJ1-3, with TRBD1 matching 8 bases. The TCR was taken from a man aged 25-40 years in good health and CMV-seronegative. The material sequenced was PBMCs. This CDR3 is CASSFRGLLPGNTIYF. CDR3 sequence (DNA): TGTGCCAGCAGTTTCAGGGGGCTTCTGCCTGGAAACACCATATATTTT.